This TCR beta chain was captured by sequencing in a study of T cell responses to AZD1222 COVID-19 vaccine. Overall study findings and caveats: No day 14 peak samples; only post-peak repertoires were characterized. AZD1222 recipients seropositive at baseline numbered only five to seven. A mostly white British donor set with more females was recruited, and clonal diversity was possibly underestimated.

TCRdb's table, derived via immunoSEQ multiplex PCR, lists solely in-frame clones and lacks some. The sample consists of about 80,000 clones, about nine tenths of them appearing once. Comment on this clone: What it binds is not known.

The specimen was peripheral blood, collected on day 0 of AZD1222 vaccination. The source of this sequence is an adult in good health.

The CDR3 region has the DNA TGTGCCAGCAGCTCCAAGACTAGCGGGAGAGGAGGGCGTAATGAGCAGTTCTTC. Residues: CASSSKTSGRGGRNEQFF. The chain joins TRBV7-9 to TRBJ2-1, with 12 nucleotides matching TRBD2. Germline lookup yields CDR1 SEHNR and CDR2 FQNEAQ (reference sequence). Trimming cost V 4 bases and J 7 bases; bases outside gene matches: 14. The CDR3 covers 18 residues. Full variable domain (remainder filled in from reference TRBV7-9 and TRBJ2-1): DTGVSQNPRHKITKRGQNVTFRCDPISEHNRLYWYRQTLGQGPEFLTYFQNEAQLEKSRLLSDRFSAERPKGSFSTLEIQRTEQGDSAMYLCASSSKTSGRGGRNEQFFGPGTRLTVL.